These 13 T cell receptor delta chains came from one sample sequenced in a study of gamma-delta T cells after stem cell transplantation. TCRdb re-called the RT-PCR reads via CATT. The table shows fewer than 2,500 delta-chain clones, with over 35% occurring only once. Source material: gamma-delta T cells. Every receptor here comes from a human donor. It is not recorded whose cells these are; they may come from a transplant donor.

This clone was seen only a few times. Since a far larger clone is one base different, this is likely a read error. Other nucleotide sequences from this sample produce the same CDR3. The chain employs TRDV2 and TRDJ1, with D possibly matching TRDD3 (6 bases). Trimming shortened V by 3 bases and J by 0 bases, and 25 bases separated the two germline ends. Germline V gene lookup returns CDR1 GEAIGNYY and CDR2 EKD. The CDR3 totals 19 residues. The CDR3 sequence is CACDPVLGDTFRYTDKLIF. The CDR3 DNA reads as TGTGCCTGTGACCCAGTACTGGGAGATACTTTCCGGTACACCGATAAACTCATCTTT.

This clone showed up just a few times. The junction differs from germline at one of its ends, possibly a read error. The chain is built from TRDV2 and TRDJ1; D gene uncertain. Germline assignment: CDR1 GEAIGNYY and CDR2 EKD. The CDR3 spans 14 residues. CDR3 sequence (DNA): TGTGCCTGTGACACCGTTCGCCCAGACGATAAACTCACCTTT. Its translation is CACDTVRPDDKLTF.

Notes on this clone: Possible read error: a much larger clone is one base away. The chain links TRDV2 to TRDJ1; tentative D call: TRDD3 (6 bases). The germline V gene encodes CDR1 GEAIGNYY and CDR2 EKD. There are 15 residues in the CDR3. This CDR3 is CACDTLGASTDNLIF. The DNA for the CDR3 is TGTGCCTGTGACACGTTGGGGGCCTCCACCGATAACCTCATCTTT.

This clone has a handful of counts. Germline is not matched at one junction end, which may reflect a read error. The rearrangement uses TRDV2 and TRDJ1, with 10 positions matching TRDD3. CDR1 and CDR2 from the germline V gene are GEAIGNYY and EKD. This CDR3 has 19 amino acids. This CDR3 reads CACDPLLLGDRSDTDNLIF. Here the CDR3 DNA reads TGTGCCTGTGACCCTCTACTACTGGGGGATCGCTCTGACACCGATAACCTCATCTTT.

This clone has a handful of counts. This CDR3 is also generated by other DNA sequences in the sample. The chain couples TRDV2 to TRDJ1; 7 bases match TRDD3. Germline values: CDR1 GEAIGNYY, CDR2 EKD. This CDR3 contains 17 residues. The V and J ends lost 1 base and 4 bases, in that order; junction bases with no gene match: 14. CDR3 sequence reads: CACDTVGVGYNGDKLIF. DNA for the CDR3: TGTGCCTGTGACACGGTAGGCGTGGGATACAACGGCGATAAACTCATCTTT.

Worth noting for this clone: A far larger clone differs by one base, so this is likely a read error. This specimen includes other DNA sequences encoding the same CDR3. The chain recombines TRDV2 with TRDJ1, with D maybe TRDD3 (5 bases). The CDR3 extends over 16 amino acids. Germline values: CDR1 GEAIGNYY, CDR2 EKD. The CDR3: CACDTLSGTNTDKLIF. The CDR3 region has the DNA TGTGCCTGTGACACCCTGTCTGGGACTAACACCGACAAACTCATCTTT.

This clone was picked up a small number of times. The same CDR3 arises from other DNA sequences in this sample as well. The chain joins TRDV2 to TRDJ1; TRDD3 matches 7 bases. The CDR3 covers 14 residues. After removal of 3 bases from V and 3 bases from J, the junction contained 6 bases not matched to a gene. Per germline, CDR1 GEAIGNYY and CDR2 EKD. The CDR3 sequence: CACDRVGDADKLIF. The CDR3 DNA reads TGTGCCTGTGACCGGGTGGGGGACGCCGATAAACTCATCTTT.

V gene TRDV2 combines with J gene TRDJ1; 9 bases align to TRDD3. V lost 0 bases, J lost 5 bases, and 12 bases stayed unmatched. The CDR3 length is 17 residues. In germline, CDR1 is GEAIGNYY, CDR2 EKD. CDR3 sequence reads: CACDTLSTGIRGDKLIF. The DNA for the CDR3 is TGTGCCTGTGACACCTTAAGTACGGGGATACGCGGTGATAAACTCATCTTT.

This clone ranks as medium-sized. This chain connects TRDV2 to TRDJ1; D gene uncertain. The CDR3 runs 15 residues. The germline gives CDR1 GEAIGNYY, CDR2 EKD. Between the trimmed V and J ends, which lost 3 bases and 0 bases, there was a span of 13 bases. Here the CDR3 reads CACDPVTPNTDKLIF. CDR3 in DNA: TGTGCCTGTGACCCGGTTACGCCAAACACCGATAAACTCATCTTT.

On this clone: A read error is possible here, since a much larger clone lies one base away. J is TRDJ1 and V is TRDV2, with 10 bases identical to TRDD3. The CDR3 runs to 16 residues. Trimming removed 3 bases from V and 0 bases from J; junction bases left unmatched: 6. Germline V lookup: CDR1 GEAIGNYY, CDR2 EKD. The CDR3 sequence is CACDLLGDWNTDKLIF. The CDR3 nucleotides read TGTGCCTGTGACTTACTGGGGGATTGGAACACCGATAAACTCATCTTT.

Concerning this clone itself: This may come from a read error, since a much larger clone is one base off. The J gene is TRDJ1, the V gene TRDV2, with TRDD3 identical over 9 bases. CDR1 and CDR2 from the germline V gene are GEAIGNYY and EKD. The ends lost 0 bases at V and 4 bases at J; junction bases unmatched: 26. The CDR3 contains 22 residues. The CDR3 region has the DNA TGTGCCTGTGACACCGTCGTGCCCCCTCAGGACCCTACTGGGGGACCTCGCGATAAACTCATCTTT. Its translation: CACDTVVPPQDPTGGPRDKLIF.

The chain combines TRDV2 with TRDJ3; perhaps TRDD3 as D (5 bases). Trimming cost V 1 base and J 2 bases, with 26 bases left between them. The CDR3 length is 22 residues. Germline CDR1 reads GEAIGNYY; CDR2 reads EKD. CDR3 coding DNA: TGTGCCTGTGACACGGCGATGATCTCTGGGATCCAGCGCCCCTGGGACACCCGACAGATGTTTTTC. Translating gives CACDTAMISGIQRPWDTRQMFF.

The chain uses TRDV2 and TRDJ1, with 13 bases identical to TRDD3. This CDR3 comprises 18 residues. Germline loops: CDR1 GEAIGNYY, CDR2 EKD. The junction had 12 bases not matched to a gene; V was cut back by 3 bases and J by 3 bases. CDR3 bases: TGTGCCTGTGACGCCCTTACTGGGGGATACGAGAAGGCCGATAAACTCATCTTT. This codes for CACDALTGGYEKADKLIF.